This TCR beta chain emerged from a study of blood T cells in healthy people across ages. Overall study results and limits: Long-lived donors carried more naive CD4+ cells and greater diversity than aged donors. CMV status of donors was not determined, possibly confounding expanded clonotype changes.

A note on this clonotype: Its antigen remains unknown.

CDR1 and CDR2 from the germline V gene are SEHNR and FQNEAQ (reference sequence). This CDR3 is built from 11 residues. Trimming stripped 5 bases from V and 8 bases from J, with 9 bases between. Using a J-beta primer mix together with a sample-barcoded 5' primer, a second PCR was run for roughly 6 to 12 cycles. There were at least 3 million CDR3-containing paired-end reads obtained from each sample. TCRdb fed the 5' RACE reads into MiXCR, producing one record per CDR3 protein. The top ten hold 7% to 9% of the sample, which has some 1.4 million distinct CDR3 sequences, approximately 40% seen once. Sequences were obtained from blood. The TCR was taken from a woman between 18 and 30 years old in good health. The chain links TRBV7-9 to TRBJ1-2; no clear D gene. The CDR3 DNA follows: TGTGCCAGCAGCCCCAGCGAAGGCTACACCTTC. Its protein is CASSPSEGYTF.